The 18 T cell receptor beta chains below all came from one sample that was sequenced in a study of blood T cell repertoires in COVID-19. The data were produced by immunoSEQ multiplex PCR, yet TCRdb's version contains in-frame clones alone and is incomplete. Among 140,000 or so clones listed, 82% were seen once. Sequences were obtained from peripheral blood. These receptors were taken from an elderly woman with acute or convalescent COVID-19.

The V gene is TRBV19, the J gene TRBJ2-5, with 7 positions matching TRBD2. The junction had 4 bases not matched to a gene; V was cut back by 5 bases and J by 4 bases. The CDR3 length is 13 residues. Looked up from germline, CDR1 is LNHDA and CDR2 is SQIVND (reference sequence). This CDR3 reads CASSLGGGETQYF. Written as DNA, the CDR3 is TGTGCCAGTAGTTTGGGGGGGGGAGAGACCCAGTACTTC.

The CDR3 protein is CASSTWDFRNEPQHF. The CDR3 DNA follows: TGTGCCAGTAGTACCTGGGACTTTAGGAATGAGCCCCAGCATTTT. The chain combines TRBV19 with TRBJ1-5; tentative D call: TRBD1 (5 bases). Trimming shortened V by 4 bases and J by 8 bases, and 18 bases separated the two germline ends. The CDR3 consists of 15 residues. Germline CDR1 reads LNHDA; CDR2 reads SQIVND (reference sequence).

The genes are TRBV7-6 and TRBJ2-7, with 10 bases that match TRBD1. In germline, CDR1 is SGHVS, CDR2 FNYEAQ. V was clipped by 0 bases and J by 2 bases; unmatched bases: 7. The CDR3 consists of 17 residues. CDR3: CASSLAPAGTGAYEQYF. CDR3 in DNA: TGTGCCAGCAGCTTAGCCCCAGCCGGGACAGGGGCCTACGAGCAGTACTTC.

This clone was observed once. The chain recombines TRBV30 with TRBJ2-1; TRBD1 aligns across 8 bases. The germline V gene encodes CDR1 GTSNPN and CDR2 SVGIG (reference sequence). J lost 0 bases, V lost 8 bases, and 3 bases had no gene match. The CDR3 consists of 13 residues. The CDR3 loop is CAGDRSSYNEQFF. CDR3 DNA sequence: TGTGCCGGGGACAGGAGCTCCTACAATGAGCAGTTCTTC.

J is TRBJ2-1 and V is TRBV30; 11 nucleotides align to TRBD2. Germline CDR1 reads GTSNPN; CDR2 reads SVGIG (reference sequence). This CDR3 comprises 17 residues. V was pared by 2 bases and J by 4 bases, with 10 bases of the junction left unmatched. The CDR3 region is CAWSPHATSGKYNEQFF. As DNA, the CDR3 is TGTGCCTGGAGTCCACATGCGACTAGCGGGAAATACAATGAGCAGTTCTTC.

V usage is TRBV24-1 and J usage is TRBJ2-1; D is perhaps TRBD1 (6 bases). V was clipped by 4 bases and J by 4 bases, with 16 bases between them. The germline CDR1 and CDR2 sequences are KGHDR and SFDVKD. The CDR3 length is 16 residues. The CDR3 nucleotides read TGTGCCACCAGTGACCAAACCCCAGGGGCGTACAATGAGCAGTTCTTC. Protein sequence: CATSDQTPGAYNEQFF.

This clone was observed a handful of times. The V call is TRBV9, the J call TRBJ2-3, with 7 bases identical to TRBD2. Germline trimming cut 4 bases from V and 1 base from J; bases unmatched to any gene: 6. CDR3 length: 15 residues. Germline lookup yields CDR1 SGDLS and CDR2 YYNGEE. The chain's CDR3 is CASSPRTRGTDTQYF. The CDR3 nucleotides read TGTGCCAGCAGCCCTCGGACTAGGGGCACAGATACGCAGTATTTT.

In the case of this clone: Other nucleotide sequences in the sample specify the same CDR3. The V call is TRBV2, the J call TRBJ1-6; TRBD1 might be the D (6 bases). Trimming left V 3 bases short and J 9 bases short, with 15 bases between. The CDR3 covers 15 residues. The V gene's germline CDR1 is SNHLY and CDR2 FYNNEI. The CDR3 DNA is TGTGCCAGCAGTGACCGTAAGGGGGTAGCTTCACCCCTCCACTTT. It encodes CASSDRKGVASPLHF.

V is TRBV7-8 and J is TRBJ2-1; 7 bases match TRBD1. Per germline, CDR1 SGHVS and CDR2 FQNEAQ. The CDR3 is 15 residues long. With V trimmed by 1 base and J by 6 bases, 6 bases remained unmatched. The CDR3 DNA reads as TGTGCCAGCAGCTTAGACAGGGGAAAAGTCAATGAGCAGTTCTTC. Translating it yields CASSLDRGKVNEQFF.

This clone was seen a single time. The rearrangement uses TRBV28 and TRBJ1-5, with TRBD1 matching over 7 bases. The CDR3 spans 15 residues. Germline V lookup: CDR1 MDHEN, CDR2 SYDVKM. J was trimmed by 1 base and V by 1 base; bases with no gene match: 1. The CDR3: CASSLSTGSNQPQHF. CDR3 nucleotide sequence: TGTGCCAGCAGTTTATCGACAGGGAGCAATCAGCCCCAGCATTTT.

The chain uses TRBV6-2 or TRBV6-3 and TRBJ2-3, with TRBD1 matching over 8 bases. This CDR3 region has 16 residues. V lost 5 bases and J lost 2; bases outside the gene matches: 9. Germline CDR1 is MNHEY and CDR2 is SVGEGT. The chain's CDR3 is CASSPIQGADTDTQYF. CDR3 coding DNA: TGTGCCAGCAGTCCAATCCAGGGGGCCGACACAGATACGCAGTATTTT.

The chain links TRBV12-5 to TRBJ1-2; 9 bases are shared with TRBD1. The CDR3 has 13 amino acids. Germline V gene lookup returns CDR1 LGHNT and CDR2 FRNRAP. Trimming at V came to 6 bases and at J to 10 bases, leaving 9 bases not matched to a gene. CDR3 DNA sequence: TGTGCTAGTGGCCCCGGCGGACAGGGGTTCTACACCTTC. It is translated as CASGPGGQGFYTF.

The chain couples TRBV28 to TRBJ1-5; TRBD1 is a possible D gene (5 bases). V was pared by 6 bases and J by 5 bases, with 8 bases between. The CDR3 consists of 12 residues. CDR1 is MDHEN, CDR2 SYDVKM, per germline. The CDR3 region is CASRRGDQPQHF. In DNA, the CDR3 is TGTGCCAGCAGGCGGGGGGATCAGCCCCAGCATTTT. The full variable domain, in which reference TRBV28 and TRBJ1-5 provide the parts outside the CDR3, is DVKVTQSSRYLVKRTGEKVFLECVQDMDHENMFWYRQDPGLGLRLIYFSYDVKMKEKGDIPEGYSVSREKKERFSLILESASTNQTSMYLCASRRGDQPQHFGDGTRLSIL.

The chain is built from TRBV27 and TRBJ1-1; no clear D gene. Germline V CDR1 and CDR2: MNHEY, SMNVEV (reference sequence). The CDR3 has 15 amino acids. Trimming left V 4 bases short and J 0 bases short, with 12 bases between. Here the CDR3 DNA reads TGTGCCAGCAGTTCGTTGGTGGCCATGAACACTGAAGCTTTCTTT. Translation: CASSSLVAMNTEAFF.

DNA for the CDR3: TGTGCCAGCTCACCACTACAGGTTCGGCGAAACACCGGGGAGCTGTTTTTT. Translated, it gives CASSPLQVRRNTGELFF. The chain is built from TRBV18 and TRBJ2-2; tentative D call: TRBD1 (5 bases). Trimming left V 1 base short and J 2 bases short, with 14 bases between. From germline, CDR1 is KGHSH and CDR2 LQKENI. The CDR3 is made up of 17 amino acids.

The rearrangement links TRBV18 to TRBJ2-1; D is undetermined. This CDR3 spans 19 amino acids. Germline loops: CDR1 KGHSH, CDR2 LQKENI. Trimming removed 6 bases at V and 0 bases at J, with 24 bases between. The DNA of the CDR3 is TGTGCCAGCTCTCATTCCCCATTTTTCTCAGAAATCTCCTACAATGAGCAGTTCTTC. Its protein product is CASSHSPFFSEISYNEQFF.

V gene TRBV27 combines with J gene TRBJ2-1; TRBD2 agrees at 11 bases. This CDR3 comprises 15 residues. V gave up 7 bases and J gave up 6 bases; unmatched junction bases: 8. Germline lookup yields CDR1 MNHEY and CDR2 SMNVEV (reference sequence). The CDR3 nucleotides are TGTGCCAGCACCTTTAGCACTAGCGGGAGCAATGAGCAGTTCTTC. Translation gives CASTFSTSGSNEQFF.

This sequence joins TRBV5-6 and TRBJ2-5, with unresolved D. Trimming stripped 5 bases from V and 5 bases from J, with 7 bases between. This CDR3 is built from 11 residues. Per the germline V gene, CDR1 is SGHDT and CDR2 is YYEEEE. The CDR3 DNA is TGTGCCAGCAGTGTTCGGGAGACCCAGTACTTC. Translating gives CASSVRETQYF.